Listed below are T cell receptor beta chains from one sample, sequenced in a study of T cell responses to AZD1222 COVID-19 vaccine. Sequenced by immunoSEQ multiplex PCR; TCRdb stores in-frame clones only, minus some. The sample contains tens of thousands of clones, 75% to 90% of which appear only once. Sample: peripheral blood, taken 28 days after the second AZD1222 dose. The receptors originated from an adult who received the AZD1222 COVID-19 vaccine. The CDR3 runs from the conserved cysteine through the conserved F or W. D genes are given only for firm matches. Expanded clones get a size class; other rows say once, few or many, or leave the size out.

v_gene	d_gene	j_gene	abundance	CDR3aa	CDR3nt
TRBV5-6	TRBD2	TRBJ2-1	once	CASSLIGGDLMNNEQFF	TGTGCCAGCAGCTTGATCGGGGGGGACCTAATGAACAATGAGCAGTTCTTC
TRBV19	TRBD1	TRBJ1-6	.	CASSPGQGFSPLHF	TGTGCCAGTAGCCCGGGACAGGGGTTCTCACCCCTCCACTTT
TRBV9	.	TRBJ2-1	.	CASRRTPGGNYNEQFF	TGTGCCAGCAGACGTACCCCCGGGGGTAACTACAATGAGCAGTTCTTC
TRBV6-5	.	TRBJ2-1	.	CASSYWGGPYNEQFF	TGTGCCAGCAGTTATTGGGGGGGCCCCTACAATGAGCAGTTCTTC
TRBV7-9	.	TRBJ2-3	.	CASSLVPPLRASDTQYF	TGTGCCAGCAGCTTAGTCCCCCCGTTAAGAGCGTCCGATACGCAGTATTTT
TRBV30	.	TRBJ1-6	.	CAWSERAAGNSPLHF	TGTGCCTGGAGTGAACGCGCGGCAGGGAATTCACCCCTCCACTTT
TRBV5-6	.	TRBJ2-1	.	CASSVTENNEQFF	TGTGCCAGCAGCGTGACTGAGAACAATGAGCAGTTCTTC
TRBV19	.	TRBJ1-2	.	CASTQQGTNYGYTF	TGTGCCAGTACCCAACAGGGAACAAACTATGGCTACACCTTC
TRBV9	.	TRBJ1-3	.	CASSAISGTVGNTIYF	TGTGCCAGCAGCGCCATATCCGGGACTGTTGGAAACACCATATATTTT
TRBV19	.	TRBJ2-7	.	CASSIGRNYEQYF	TGTGCCAGTAGTATAGGGCGTAACTACGAGCAGTACTTC
TRBV30	TRBD1	TRBJ1-5	.	CAWSAERTGGYSNQPQHF	TGTGCCTGGAGTGCGGAGCGGACAGGGGGTTATAGCAATCAGCCCCAGCATTTT
TRBV7-9	TRBD1	TRBJ1-1	.	CASSGGDSLNTEAFF	TGTGCCAGCAGTGGGGGGGACAGTCTGAACACTGAAGCTTTCTTT
TRBV7-5	.	TRBJ1-3	few	CARSTHDPLSGNTIYF	TGTGCCAGAAGCACCCATGACCCTCTCTCTGGAAACACCATATATTTT
TRBV28	.	TRBJ1-2	.	CASSVPTGFSGYTF	TGTGCCAGCAGTGTCCCCACAGGGTTCAGTGGCTACACCTTC
TRBV4-1	.	TRBJ1-2	.	CASSQDGRNAGGYTF	TGCGCCAGCAGCCAAGATGGGAGAAACGCAGGGGGCTACACCTTC
TRBV6-5	TRBD1	TRBJ1-1	.	CASSYRGQGGYEAFF	TGTGCCAGCAGTTACCGGGGACAGGGAGGGTATGAAGCTTTCTTT
TRBV4-3	.	TRBJ1-5	few	CASSQEVVSLNQPQHF	TGCGCCAGCAGCCAAGAAGTAGTCTCATTAAATCAGCCCCAGCATTTT
TRBV11-2	TRBD1	TRBJ2-1	.	CASRVDRGSYNEQFF	TGTGCCAGCAGGGTTGACAGGGGATCCTACAATGAGCAGTTCTTC
TRBV11-3	TRBD1	TRBJ1-1	.	CASSPGQGLTEAFF	TGTGCCAGCAGCCCAGGACAGGGACTGACTGAAGCTTTCTTT
TRBV9	.	TRBJ1-4	.	CASSVNPSEAGRATNEKLFF	TGTGCCAGCAGCGTAAACCCCTCGGAGGCAGGGCGAGCAACTAATGAAAAACTGTTTTTT
TRBV19	TRBD2	TRBJ2-2	.	CASSVTSGGALTGELFF	TGTGCCAGTAGCGTTACTAGCGGGGGGGCATTAACCGGGGAGCTGTTTTTT
TRBV27	.	TRBJ1-1	.	CASSFRRVAEAFF	TGTGCCAGCAGTTTCCGACGGGTCGCTGAAGCTTTCTTT
TRBV6-2/TRBV6-3	.	TRBJ2-5	.	CASSRRETQYF	TGTGCCAGCAGTAGACGGGAGACCCAGTACTTC
TRBV7-2	.	TRBJ1-4	.	CASSLAVSTNEKLFF	TGTGCCAGCAGCTTAGCGGTTTCCACTAATGAAAAACTGTTTTTT
TRBV4-3	.	TRBJ1-1	.	CASSHGSQGLPEAFF	TGCGCCAGCAGCCACGGTTCCCAGGGTCTTCCTGAAGCTTTCTTT
TRBV2	.	TRBJ2-2	.	CASSEAGADTGGELFF	TGTGCCAGCAGTGAAGCCGGGGCAGATACAGGCGGGGAGCTGTTTTTT
TRBV5-8	.	TRBJ1-3	once	CASSRGWEFSGNTIYF	TGTGCCAGCAGCCGAGGGTGGGAATTCTCTGGAAACACCATATATTTT
TRBV6-5	.	TRBJ2-2	.	CASREGGGTGELFF	TGTGCCAGCAGGGAGGGAGGGGGTACCGGGGAGCTGTTTTTT
TRBV7-9	.	TRBJ1-5	.	CASSLSQGGWSSQPQHF	TGTGCCAGCAGCTTATCGCAGGGAGGGTGGTCAAGTCAGCCCCAGCATTTT
TRBV10-3	TRBD1	TRBJ1-3	.	CAISGQGTSGNTIYF	TGTGCCATCAGTGGACAGGGAACCTCTGGAAACACCATATATTTT
TRBV4-3	.	TRBJ2-3	.	CASSQEQGYTQYF	TGCGCCAGCAGCCAAGAACAGGGATATACGCAGTATTTT
TRBV11-2	TRBD1	TRBJ1-6	.	CASSLKGQVSSYNSPLHF	TGTGCCAGCAGCCTCAAGGGACAGGTCAGCTCCTATAATTCACCCCTCCACTTT
TRBV10-3	.	TRBJ1-2	once	CAISGGGEDGYTF	TGTGCCATCAGTGGAGGGGGAGAGGATGGCTACACCTTC
TRBV6-5	TRBD1	TRBJ1-2	once	CASSYSTGQVYGYTF	TGTGCCAGCAGTTACTCGACCGGACAGGTCTATGGCTACACCTTC
TRBV24-1	TRBD1	TRBJ2-3	once	CATSENRGDHTDTQYF	TGTGCCACCAGTGAAAACAGGGGGGACCACACAGATACGCAGTATTTT
TRBV5-6	TRBD1	TRBJ2-7	.	CASSSRQGVDYEQYF	TGTGCCAGCAGCTCCCGCCAGGGGGTAGATTACGAGCAGTACTTC
TRBV12-2	.	TRBJ1-4	once	CASRLEPAGGVLTNEKLFF	TGTGCAAGTCGCTTAGAACCGGCAGGGGGAGTGTTAACTAATGAAAAACTGTTTTTT
TRBV20-1	.	TRBJ1-5	.	CSASNSNQPQHF	TGCAGTGCTAGTAACAGCAATCAGCCCCAGCATTTT
TRBV5-1	.	TRBJ2-2	once	CASSLEPLTRRNTGELFF	TGCGCCAGCAGCTTGGAACCCTTGACTCGCAGAAACACCGGGGAGCTGTTTTTT
TRBV19	.	TRBJ1-3	once	CASSMGQLSGNTIYF	TGTGCCAGTAGTATGGGCCAGCTCTCTGGAAACACCATATATTTT
TRBV7-9	.	TRBJ1-2	.	CASSLTGTNYGYTF	TGTGCCAGCAGCTTAACAGGGACTAACTATGGCTACACCTTC
TRBV2	.	TRBJ1-6	.	CASLSGVSDNSPLHF	TGTGCCAGTTTAAGTGGGGTTTCTGATAATTCACCCCTCCACTTT
TRBV9	TRBD1	TRBJ1-6	.	CASSVRQGSNSPLHF	TGTGCCAGCAGCGTGCGACAGGGATCCAATTCACCCCTCCACTTT
TRBV4-1	.	TRBJ1-2	.	CASSQDPTGSGGYTF	TGCGCCAGCAGCCAAGATCCCACAGGGAGTGGTGGCTACACCTTC
TRBV6-5	.	TRBJ1-2	.	CASSYSPEDLEGYTF	TGTGCCAGCAGTTACTCCCCGGAAGACCTAGAAGGCTACACCTTC
TRBV13	.	TRBJ1-2	.	CASSSQGTYGYTF	TGTGCCAGCAGCTCGCAGGGGACCTATGGCTACACCTTC
TRBV10-1	.	TRBJ2-3	.	CASSQPGVDTQYF	TGCGCCAGCAGTCAGCCTGGCGTTGATACGCAGTATTTT
TRBV5-6	TRBD1	TRBJ2-7	.	CASTRKGQSSSYEQYF	TGTGCCAGCACGAGGAAGGGACAGAGTAGCTCCTACGAGCAGTACTTC